A selection of T cell receptor beta chains follows, all from one sample in a study of shared clonotypes between healthy human individuals. Using immunoSEQ multiplex PCR, the repertoire was profiled, and TCRdb retains in-frame clones only, with some absent. Here the sample spans 800,000 or so clones, about 96% being singletons. The source material was naive CD8+ T cells sorted from blood. These TCRs come from a man aged 30-40 years in good health. Each CDR3 is given with its conserved first and last residue. A D gene is named only where the DNA matches it firmly. A row's size may be missing; if present it is once, few, many or a size class.

TRBJ2-7 | - | TRBV29-1 | TRBD2 | CSADLWERGTYEQYF | TGCAGCGCCGATCTTTGGGAGCGGGGGACCTACGAGCAGTACTTC
TRBJ1-1 | - | TRBV7-9 | - | CASSSPGQGLNTEAFF | TGTGCCAGCAGCTCGCCGGGGCAGGGGCTGAACACTGAAGCTTTCTTT
TRBJ2-5 | - | TRBV19 | TRBD2 | CASSIGASGSQETQYF | TGTGCCAGTAGTATAGGGGCTAGCGGGTCCCAAGAGACCCAGTACTTC
TRBJ2-5 | - | TRBV4-3 | - | CASSQEYSTQETQYF | TGCGCCAGCAGCCAAGAGTACAGTACACAAGAGACCCAGTACTTC
TRBJ2-1 | - | TRBV29-1 | - | CSVEAGEEGTYNEQFF | TGCAGCGTTGAAGCGGGTGAGGAGGGGACATACAATGAGCAGTTCTTC
TRBJ2-7 | - | TRBV29-1 | TRBD1 | CSVGTGVWDEQYF | TGCAGCGTTGGTACAGGGGTGTGGGACGAGCAGTACTTC
TRBJ1-1 | - | TRBV25-1 | - | CASSPGPNTEAFF | TGTGCCAGCAGTCCAGGGCCGAACACTGAAGCTTTCTTT
TRBJ2-3 | - | TRBV4-1 | TRBD2 | CASSLGLAGGGGTDTQYF | TGCGCCAGTTCCCTTGGACTAGCGGGAGGTGGAGGCACAGATACGCAGTATTTT
TRBJ2-7 | - | TRBV27 | - | CASSLSPASYEQYF | TGTGCCAGCAGTTTATCGCCCGCGTCCTACGAGCAGTACTTC
TRBJ2-4 | - | TRBV25-1 | TRBD2 | CASSPTSGRLNIQYF | TGTGCCAGCAGTCCGACTAGCGGGAGATTGAACATTCAGTACTTC
TRBJ1-2 | - | TRBV28 | - | CASSDSWWDGYTF | TGTGCCAGCAGCGACTCGTGGTGGGACGGCTACACCTTC
TRBJ2-2 | - | TRBV4-3 | - | CASSQDLRSAGELFF | TGCGCCAGCAGCCAAGATCTTCGGTCGGCGGGGGAGCTGTTTTTT
TRBJ2-1 | - | TRBV13 | TRBD2 | CASSRNDWGLAGPQMPFF | TGTGCCAGCAGCCGTAATGACTGGGGACTAGCGGGACCCCAGATGCCATTCTTC
TRBJ2-1 | - | TRBV11-2 | - | CASSFGGNYNEQFF | TGTGCCAGCAGCTTTGGCGGGAACTACAATGAGCAGTTCTTC
TRBJ2-7 | - | TRBV29-1 | TRBD1 | CSVVVTGGNLYEQYF | TGCAGCGTTGTTGTGACAGGGGGTAATTTATACGAGCAGTACTTC
TRBJ2-1 | - | TRBV29-1 | - | CSHPESSYNEQFF | TGCAGCCATCCCGAGAGCTCCTACAATGAGCAGTTCTTC
TRBJ2-2 | - | TRBV14 | - | CASSQLGAVNTGELFF | TGTGCCAGCAGCCAACTTGGAGCGGTTAACACCGGGGAGCTGTTTTTT
TRBJ2-7 | - | TRBV5-5 | - | CASSFGPGSSYEQYF | TGTGCCAGCAGCTTCGGCCCTGGGAGCTCCTACGAGCAGTACTTC
TRBJ1-4 | - | TRBV15 | - | CATSRDRGGEKLFF | TGTGCCACCAGCAGAGACAGGGGTGGTGAAAAACTGTTTTTT
TRBJ2-1 | - | TRBV11-2 | - | CASSPPPGVGSYNEQFF | TGTGCCAGCAGCCCCCCCCCAGGGGTTGGCTCCTACAATGAGCAGTTCTTC
TRBJ2-1 | once | TRBV14 | TRBD1 | CASTTGFGYNEQFF | TGTGCCAGCACGACAGGGTTTGGGTACAATGAGCAGTTCTTC
TRBJ2-7 | - | TRBV7-4 | - | CGMFPLFWEQYF | TGTGGGATGTTTCCCCTTTTCTGGGAGCAGTACTTC
TRBJ2-3 | - | TRBV27 | - | CATFLGDTQYF | TGTGCCACCTTCCTTGGGGATACGCAGTATTTT
TRBJ1-2 | - | TRBV27 | - | CASSRGGTLPYGYTF | TGTGCCAGCAGCCGAGGGGGTACCCTCCCTTATGGCTACACCTTC
TRBJ1-2 | - | TRBV7-3 | - | CASSLTGPTDGYTF | TGTGCCAGCAGCTTAACGGGGCCCACCGATGGCTACACCTTC
TRBJ2-1 | - | TRBV12-5 | TRBD2 | CASALWTSGYNEQFF | TGTGCTAGTGCCCTTTGGACTAGCGGATACAATGAGCAGTTCTTC
TRBJ1-1 | - | TRBV7-9 | - | CASSSSYQSGTEAFF | TGTGCCAGCAGCTCCTCGTACCAGAGCGGCACTGAAGCTTTCTTT
TRBJ2-3 | - | TRBV13 | - | CASSLTGFTDTQYF | TGTGCCAGCAGCCTTACAGGATTCACAGATACGCAGTATTTT
TRBJ2-7 | once | TRBV18 | TRBD1 | CASSPPPGQNSYEQYF | TGTGCCAGCTCACCACCACCGGGACAGAACTCCTACGAGCAGTACTTC
TRBJ2-1 | - | TRBV7-8 | TRBD1 | CASSATGKEVYNEQFF | TGTGCCAGCAGCGCGACAGGGAAGGAGGTCTACAATGAGCAGTTCTTC
TRBJ2-1 | - | TRBV7-9 | - | CASSQIAESSYNEQFF | TGTGCCAGCAGCCAAATAGCGGAAAGCTCCTACAATGAGCAGTTCTTC
TRBJ2-1 | - | TRBV6-1 | - | CASRLPSYNEQFF | TGTGCCAGCAGACTCCCTTCCTACAATGAGCAGTTCTTC
TRBJ2-7 | - | TRBV5-4 | TRBD1 | CASSLRGQGSEQYF | TGTGCCAGCAGCTTACGCGGACAGGGCAGCGAGCAGTACTTC
TRBJ2-7 | - | TRBV7-2 | - | CASSLAGGLYEQYF | TGTGCCAGCAGCTTGGCCGGGGGGCTCTACGAGCAGTACTTC
TRBJ1-1 | - | TRBV27 | - | CASSLWPLDTEAFF | TGTGCCAGCAGTCTGTGGCCTTTGGACACTGAAGCTTTCTTT
TRBJ2-7 | - | TRBV18 | - | CASSPPTGPYEQYF | TGTGCCAGCTCACCACCGACGGGGCCTTACGAGCAGTACTTC
TRBJ1-2 | - | TRBV5-1 | TRBD1 | CASSSTTGATEGYTF | TGCGCCAGCAGCTCCACAACAGGGGCGACGGAGGGCTACACCTTC
TRBJ2-7 | - | TRBV29-1 | - | CSVESISEQYF | TGCAGCGTTGAATCTATCAGTGAGCAGTACTTC
TRBJ2-2 | few | TRBV15 | TRBD1 | CATSTLQGAAGELFF | TGTGCCACCAGCACCCTACAGGGGGCTGCCGGGGAGCTGTTTTTT
TRBJ1-1 | - | TRBV7-2 | - | CASSPGAEAFF | TGTGCCAGCAGCCCAGGGGCTGAAGCTTTCTTT
TRBJ1-3 | - | TRBV18 | - | CASSPGARGLVGNTIYF | TGTGCCAGCTCACCAGGGGCTCGGGGACTAGTTGGAAACACCATATATTTT
TRBJ2-7 | - | TRBV5-4 | TRBD1 | CASSLGPGQEYF | TGTGCCAGCAGCTTGGGTCCGGGACAGGAGTACTTC
TRBJ2-1 | - | TRBV13 | - | CASSLWSDNEQFF | TGTGCCAGCAGCTTATGGTCGGACAATGAGCAGTTCTTC
TRBJ1-1 | - | TRBV6-6 | TRBD1 | CASSFYRGDTEAFF | TGTGCCAGCAGTTTTTACAGGGGTGACACTGAAGCTTTCTTT
TRBJ1-3 | - | TRBV5-5 | - | CASSYGTSGGNTIYF | TGTGCCAGCAGCTACGGGACTAGTGGTGGAAACACCATATATTTT
TRBJ2-7 | - | TRBV27 | TRBD1 | CASSSLGTGNYEQYF | TGTGCCAGCAGTAGTCTCGGGACAGGGAACTACGAGCAGTACTTC
TRBJ2-5 | - | TRBV4-1 | TRBD1 | CASSLGKGQGEETQYF | TGCGCCAGCAGCCTTGGAAAAGGACAGGGGGAAGAGACCCAGTACTTC
TRBJ2-2 | - | TRBV6-1 | TRBD2 | CASQTSGTGELFF | TGTGCCAGCCAGACTAGCGGCACCGGGGAGCTGTTTTTT
TRBJ1-4 | - | TRBV7-6 | - | CASSAGRRGNEKLFF | TGTGCCAGCAGCGCAGGGCGGAGGGGTAATGAAAAACTGTTTTTT
TRBJ2-4 | - | TRBV7-6 | TRBD1 | CASSPRDRGPIEAKNIQYF | TGTGCCAGCAGCCCGAGGGACAGGGGGCCGATAGAAGCCAAAAACATTCAGTACTTC
TRBJ2-1 | few | TRBV2 | TRBD2 | CASRVPGLAYNEQFF | TGTGCCAGCAGGGTACCGGGACTAGCTTACAATGAGCAGTTCTTC
TRBJ2-7 | - | TRBV4-1 | - | CASSFRSHREQYF | TGCGCCAGCAGCTTCCGGTCCCACAGGGAGCAGTACTTC